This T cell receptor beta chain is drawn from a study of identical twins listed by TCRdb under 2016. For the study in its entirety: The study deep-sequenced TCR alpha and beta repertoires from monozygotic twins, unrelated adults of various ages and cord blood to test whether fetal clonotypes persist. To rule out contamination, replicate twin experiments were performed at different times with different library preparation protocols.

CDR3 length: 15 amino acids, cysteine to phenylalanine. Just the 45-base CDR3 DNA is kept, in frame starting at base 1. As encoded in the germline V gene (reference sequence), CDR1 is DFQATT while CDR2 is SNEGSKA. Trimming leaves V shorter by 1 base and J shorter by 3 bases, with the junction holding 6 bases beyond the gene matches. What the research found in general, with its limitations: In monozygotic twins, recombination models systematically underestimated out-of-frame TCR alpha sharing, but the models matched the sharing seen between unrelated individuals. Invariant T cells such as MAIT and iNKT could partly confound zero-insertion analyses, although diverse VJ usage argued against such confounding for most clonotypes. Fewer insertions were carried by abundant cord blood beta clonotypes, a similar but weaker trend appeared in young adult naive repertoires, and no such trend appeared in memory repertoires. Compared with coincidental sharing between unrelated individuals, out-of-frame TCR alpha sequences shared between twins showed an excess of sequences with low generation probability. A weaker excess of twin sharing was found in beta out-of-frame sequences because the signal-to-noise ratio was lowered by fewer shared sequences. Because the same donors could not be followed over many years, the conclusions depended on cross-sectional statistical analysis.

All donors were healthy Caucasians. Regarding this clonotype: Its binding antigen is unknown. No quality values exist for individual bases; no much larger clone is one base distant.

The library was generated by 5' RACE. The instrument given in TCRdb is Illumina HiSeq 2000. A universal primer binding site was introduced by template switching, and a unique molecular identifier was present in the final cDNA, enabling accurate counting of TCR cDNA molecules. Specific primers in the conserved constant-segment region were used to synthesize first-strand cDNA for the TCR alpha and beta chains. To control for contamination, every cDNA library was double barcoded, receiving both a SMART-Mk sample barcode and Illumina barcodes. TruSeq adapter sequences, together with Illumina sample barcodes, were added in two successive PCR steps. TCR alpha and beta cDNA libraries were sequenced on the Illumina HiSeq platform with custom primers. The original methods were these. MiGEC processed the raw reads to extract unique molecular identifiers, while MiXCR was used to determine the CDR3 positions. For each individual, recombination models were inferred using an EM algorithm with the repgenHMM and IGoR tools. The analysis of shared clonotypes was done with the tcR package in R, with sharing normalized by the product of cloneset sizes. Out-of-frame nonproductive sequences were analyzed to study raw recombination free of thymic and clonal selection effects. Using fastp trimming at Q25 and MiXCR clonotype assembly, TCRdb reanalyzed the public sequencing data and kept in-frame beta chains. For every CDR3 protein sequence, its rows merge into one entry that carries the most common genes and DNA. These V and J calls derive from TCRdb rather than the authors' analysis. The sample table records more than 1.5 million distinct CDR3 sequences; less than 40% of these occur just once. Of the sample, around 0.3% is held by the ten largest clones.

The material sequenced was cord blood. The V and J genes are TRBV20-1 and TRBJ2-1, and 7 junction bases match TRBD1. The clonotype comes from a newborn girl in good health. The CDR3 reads CSARGGQLLYNEQFF. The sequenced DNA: TGCAGTGCTAGAGGGGGACAGCTCCTCTACAATGAGCAGTTCTTC.